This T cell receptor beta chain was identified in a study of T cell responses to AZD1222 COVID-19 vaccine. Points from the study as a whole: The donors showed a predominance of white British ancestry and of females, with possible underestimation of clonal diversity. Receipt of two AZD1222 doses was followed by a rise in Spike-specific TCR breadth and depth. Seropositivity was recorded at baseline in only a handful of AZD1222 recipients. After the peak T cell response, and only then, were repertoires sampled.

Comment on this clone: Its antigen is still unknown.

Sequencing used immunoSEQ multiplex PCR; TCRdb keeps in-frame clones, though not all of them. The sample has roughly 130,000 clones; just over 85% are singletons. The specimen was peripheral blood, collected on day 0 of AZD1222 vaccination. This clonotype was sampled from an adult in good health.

The CDR3 DNA sequence: TGTGCCAGCAGCCCCACTAGCGGGGCGACCTACAATGAGCAGTTCTTC. Translating it yields CASSPTSGATYNEQFF. This rearrangement joins TRBV5-4 to TRBJ2-1, with TRBD2 matching over 10 bases. Germline-derived CDR1 and CDR2 are SGHNT and YYREEE (reference sequence). Germline trimming cut 4 bases from V and 2 bases from J; bases unmatched to any gene: 6. This CDR3 contains 16 residues.